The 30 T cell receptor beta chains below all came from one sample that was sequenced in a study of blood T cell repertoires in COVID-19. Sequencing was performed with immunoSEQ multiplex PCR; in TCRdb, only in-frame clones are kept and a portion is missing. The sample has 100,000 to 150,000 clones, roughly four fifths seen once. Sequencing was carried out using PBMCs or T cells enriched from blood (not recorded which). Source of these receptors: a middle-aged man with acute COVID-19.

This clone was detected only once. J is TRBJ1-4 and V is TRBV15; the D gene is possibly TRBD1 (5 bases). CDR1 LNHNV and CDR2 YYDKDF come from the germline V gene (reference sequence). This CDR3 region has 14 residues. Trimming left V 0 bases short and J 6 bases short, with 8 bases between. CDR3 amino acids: CATSRDRVHEKLFF. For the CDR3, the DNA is TGTGCCACCAGCAGAGACAGGGTACATGAAAAACTGTTTTTT. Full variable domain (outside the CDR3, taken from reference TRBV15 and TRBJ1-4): DAMVIQNPRYQVTQFGKPVTLSCSQTLNHNVMYWYQQKSSQAPKLLFHYYDKDFNNEADTPDNFQSRRPNTSFCFLDIRSPGLGDTAMYLCATSRDRVHEKLFFGSGTQLSVL.

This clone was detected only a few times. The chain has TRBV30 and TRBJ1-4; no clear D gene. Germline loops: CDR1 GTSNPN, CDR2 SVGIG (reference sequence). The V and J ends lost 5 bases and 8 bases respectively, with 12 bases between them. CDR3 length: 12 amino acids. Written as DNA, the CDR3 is TGTGCCTGGGACCCCGGGGTCGAAAAACTGTTTTTT. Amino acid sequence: CAWDPGVEKLFF.

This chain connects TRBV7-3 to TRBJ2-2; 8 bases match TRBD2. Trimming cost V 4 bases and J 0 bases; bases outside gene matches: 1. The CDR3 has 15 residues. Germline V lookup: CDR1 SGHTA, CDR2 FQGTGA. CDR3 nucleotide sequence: TGTGCCAGCAGCTATAGCGGGGCGAACACCGGGGAGCTGTTTTTT. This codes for CASSYSGANTGELFF.

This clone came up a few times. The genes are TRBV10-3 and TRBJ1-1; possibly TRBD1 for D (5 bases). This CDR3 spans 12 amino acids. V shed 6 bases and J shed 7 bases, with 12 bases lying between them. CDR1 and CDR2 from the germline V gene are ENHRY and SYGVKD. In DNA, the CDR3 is TGTGCCATCAGGGAGGGGCTTGATGAAGCTTTCTTT. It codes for CAIREGLDEAFF.

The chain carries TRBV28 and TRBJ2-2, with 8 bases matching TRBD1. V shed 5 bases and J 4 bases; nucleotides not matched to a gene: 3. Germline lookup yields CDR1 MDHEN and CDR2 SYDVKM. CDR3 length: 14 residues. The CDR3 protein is CASSAGGGTGELFF. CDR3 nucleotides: TGTGCCAGCAGTGCAGGGGGCGGCACCGGGGAGCTGTTTTTT. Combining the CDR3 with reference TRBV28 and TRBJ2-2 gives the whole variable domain DVKVTQSSRYLVKRTGEKVFLECVQDMDHENMFWYRQDPGLGLRLIYFSYDVKMKEKGDIPEGYSVSREKKERFSLILESASTNQTSMYLCASSAGGGTGELFFGEGSRLTVL.

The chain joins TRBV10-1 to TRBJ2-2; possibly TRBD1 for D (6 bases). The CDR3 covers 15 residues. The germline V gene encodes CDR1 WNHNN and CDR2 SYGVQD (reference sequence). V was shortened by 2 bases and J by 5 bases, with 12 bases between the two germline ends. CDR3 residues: CASSERDIRTGELFF. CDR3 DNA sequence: TGCGCCAGCAGTGAGAGGGACATTCGGACCGGGGAGCTGTTTTTT.

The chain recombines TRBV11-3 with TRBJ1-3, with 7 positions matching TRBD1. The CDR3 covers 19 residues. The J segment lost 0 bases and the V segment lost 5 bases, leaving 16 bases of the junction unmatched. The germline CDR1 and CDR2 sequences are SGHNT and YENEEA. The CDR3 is CASSPRVEGTVPSGNTIYF. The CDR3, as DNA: TGTGCCAGCAGCCCGCGGGTCGAAGGGACAGTCCCCTCTGGAAACACCATATATTTT. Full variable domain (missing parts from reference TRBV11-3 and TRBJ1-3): EAGVVQSPRYKIIEKKQPVAFWCNPISGHNTLYWYLQNLGQGPELLIRYENEEAVDDSQLPKDRFSAERLKGVDSTLKIQPAELGDSAVYLCASSPRVEGTVPSGNTIYFGEGSWLTVV.

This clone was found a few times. CDR3 amino acids: CASSARTGGALYSNQPQHF. The DNA of the CDR3 is TGTGCCAGTAGTGCGAGGACAGGGGGTGCTCTTTATAGCAATCAGCCCCAGCATTTT. J is TRBJ1-5 and V is TRBV19, with TRBD1 identical over 10 bases. This CDR3 is built from 19 residues. The V segment lost 5 bases and the J segment 0 bases; nucleotides outside the gene matches: 13. Germline V lookup: CDR1 LNHDA, CDR2 SQIVND (reference sequence).

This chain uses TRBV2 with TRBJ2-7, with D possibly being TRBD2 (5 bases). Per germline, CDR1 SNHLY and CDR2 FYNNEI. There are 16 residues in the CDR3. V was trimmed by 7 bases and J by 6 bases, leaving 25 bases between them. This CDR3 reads CASTPAITDSGGEQYF. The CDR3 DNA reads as TGTGCCAGCACCCCAGCAATAACGGACTCGGGTGGCGAGCAGTACTTC.

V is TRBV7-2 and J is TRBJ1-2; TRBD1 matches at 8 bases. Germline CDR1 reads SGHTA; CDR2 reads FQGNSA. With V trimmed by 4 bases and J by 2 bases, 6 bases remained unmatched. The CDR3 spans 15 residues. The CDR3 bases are TGTGCCAGCAGCTCCACTGGACAGGGCAACTATGGCTACACCTTC. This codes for CASSSTGQGNYGYTF.

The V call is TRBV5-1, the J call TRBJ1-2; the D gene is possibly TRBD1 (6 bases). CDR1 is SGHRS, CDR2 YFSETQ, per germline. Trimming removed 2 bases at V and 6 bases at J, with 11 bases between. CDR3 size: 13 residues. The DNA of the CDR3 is TGCGCCAGCAGCTTATCGGACAGTCATGGCTACACCTTC. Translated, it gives CASSLSDSHGYTF.

In DNA, the CDR3 is TGTGCCAGCAGCTTGGCTGGGACTACAAGCATCTACGAGCAGTACTTC. Encoded protein: CASSLAGTTSIYEQYF. This rearrangement joins TRBV5-6 to TRBJ2-7, with 7 nucleotides matching TRBD2. With 0 bases clipped from V and 3 bases from J, the junction kept 9 bases outside the gene matches. The CDR3 has 16 amino acids. Germline V gene sequence: CDR1 SGHDT, CDR2 YYEEEE.

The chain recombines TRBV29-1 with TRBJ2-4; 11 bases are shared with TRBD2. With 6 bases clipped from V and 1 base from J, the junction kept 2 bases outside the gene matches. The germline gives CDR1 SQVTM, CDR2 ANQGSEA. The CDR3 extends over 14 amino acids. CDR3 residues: CSVRLAGAKNIQYF. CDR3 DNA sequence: TGCAGCGTACGACTAGCGGGGGCCAAAAACATTCAGTACTTC. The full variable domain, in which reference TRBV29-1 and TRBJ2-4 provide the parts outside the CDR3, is SAVISQKPSRDICQRGTSLTIQCQVDSQVTMMFWYRQQPGQSLTLIATANQGSEATYESGFVIDKFPISRPNLTFSTLTVSNMSPEDSSIYLCSVRLAGAKNIQYFGAGTRLSVL.

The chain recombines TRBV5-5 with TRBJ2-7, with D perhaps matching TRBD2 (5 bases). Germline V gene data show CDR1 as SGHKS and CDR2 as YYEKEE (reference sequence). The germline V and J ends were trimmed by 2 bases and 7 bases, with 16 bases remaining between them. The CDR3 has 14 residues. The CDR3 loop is CASSFEESRTEQYF. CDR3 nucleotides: TGTGCCAGCAGCTTTGAGGAATCTAGGACTGAGCAGTACTTC.

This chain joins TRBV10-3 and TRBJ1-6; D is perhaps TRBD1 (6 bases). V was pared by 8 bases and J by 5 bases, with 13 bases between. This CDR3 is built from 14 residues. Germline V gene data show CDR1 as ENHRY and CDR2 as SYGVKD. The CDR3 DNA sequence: TGTGCCATCTCGGAACAGGGCAATAATTCACCCCTCCACTTT. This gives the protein CAISEQGNNSPLHF.

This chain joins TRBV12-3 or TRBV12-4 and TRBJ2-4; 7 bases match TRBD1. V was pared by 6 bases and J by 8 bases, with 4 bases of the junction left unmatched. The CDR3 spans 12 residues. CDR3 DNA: TGTGCCAGCAGGTACAGGGGAGACATTCAGTACTTC. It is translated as CASRYRGDIQYF.

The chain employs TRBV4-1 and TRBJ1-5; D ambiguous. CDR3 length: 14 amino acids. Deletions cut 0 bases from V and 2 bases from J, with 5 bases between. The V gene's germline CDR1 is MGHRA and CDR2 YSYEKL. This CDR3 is CASSQDRGNQPQHF. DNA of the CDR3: TGCGCCAGCAGCCAAGATCGGGGCAATCAGCCCCAGCATTTT.

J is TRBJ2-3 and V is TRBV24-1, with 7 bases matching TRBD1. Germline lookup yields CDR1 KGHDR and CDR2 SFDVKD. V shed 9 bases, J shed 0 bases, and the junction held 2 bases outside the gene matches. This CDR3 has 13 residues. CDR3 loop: CATGTVSTDTQYF. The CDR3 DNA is TGTGCCACCGGGACAGTGAGCACAGATACGCAGTATTTT.

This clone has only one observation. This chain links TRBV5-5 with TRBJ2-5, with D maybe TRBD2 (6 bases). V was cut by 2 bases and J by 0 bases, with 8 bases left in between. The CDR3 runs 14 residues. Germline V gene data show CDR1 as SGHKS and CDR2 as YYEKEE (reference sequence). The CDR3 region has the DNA TGTGCCAGCAGCTTAGGGGACTACCAAGAGACCCAGTACTTC. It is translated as CASSLGDYQETQYF.

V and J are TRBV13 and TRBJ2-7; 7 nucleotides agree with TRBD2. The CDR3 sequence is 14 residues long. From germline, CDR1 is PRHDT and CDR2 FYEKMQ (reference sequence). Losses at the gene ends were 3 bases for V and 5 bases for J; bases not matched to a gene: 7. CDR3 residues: CASSFQRESHEQYF. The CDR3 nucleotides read TGTGCCAGCAGCTTTCAGCGGGAATCCCACGAGCAGTACTTC.

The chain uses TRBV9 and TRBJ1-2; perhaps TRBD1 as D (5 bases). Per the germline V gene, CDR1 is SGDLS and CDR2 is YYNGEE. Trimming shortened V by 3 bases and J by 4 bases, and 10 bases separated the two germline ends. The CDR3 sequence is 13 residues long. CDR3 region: CASSGVDIYGYTF. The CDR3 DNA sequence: TGTGCCAGCAGCGGAGTGGACATCTATGGCTACACCTTC.

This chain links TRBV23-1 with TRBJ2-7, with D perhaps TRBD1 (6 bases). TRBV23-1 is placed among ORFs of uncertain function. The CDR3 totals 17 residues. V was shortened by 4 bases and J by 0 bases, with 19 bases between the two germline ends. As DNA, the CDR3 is TGCGCCAGCAGTCTTGGGTTAGGGGGAACCCTCTCCTACGAGCAGTACTTC. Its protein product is CASSLGLGGTLSYEQYF.

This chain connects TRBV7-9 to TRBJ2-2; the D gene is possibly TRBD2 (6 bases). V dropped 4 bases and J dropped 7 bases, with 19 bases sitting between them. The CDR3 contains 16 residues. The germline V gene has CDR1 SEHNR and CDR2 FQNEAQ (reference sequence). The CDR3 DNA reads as TGTGCCAGCAGCTCCAGGGACCGGGGGAGAAGCGGGGAGCTGTTTTTT. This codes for CASSSRDRGRSGELFF.

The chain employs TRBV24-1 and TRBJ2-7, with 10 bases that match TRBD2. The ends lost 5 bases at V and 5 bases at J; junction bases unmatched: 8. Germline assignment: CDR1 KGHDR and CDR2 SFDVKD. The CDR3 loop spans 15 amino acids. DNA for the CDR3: TGTGCCACCAGTGGAGAAACCGGGACTAGCGACGAGCAGTACTTC. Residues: CATSGETGTSDEQYF.

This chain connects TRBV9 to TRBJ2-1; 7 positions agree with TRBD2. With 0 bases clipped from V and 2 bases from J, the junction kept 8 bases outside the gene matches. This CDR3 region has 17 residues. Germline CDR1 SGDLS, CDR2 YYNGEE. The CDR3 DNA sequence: TGTGCCAGCAGCGTAGCCCAGGGCGGGAGCACCTACAATGAGCAGTTCTTC. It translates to CASSVAQGGSTYNEQFF.

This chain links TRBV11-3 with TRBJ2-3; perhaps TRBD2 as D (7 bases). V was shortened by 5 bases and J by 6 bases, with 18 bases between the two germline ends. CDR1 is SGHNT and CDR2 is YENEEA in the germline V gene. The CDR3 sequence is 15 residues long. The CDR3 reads CASSLGAGAFDTQYF. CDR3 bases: TGTGCCAGCAGCCTCGGGGCGGGGGCATTTGATACGCAGTATTTT. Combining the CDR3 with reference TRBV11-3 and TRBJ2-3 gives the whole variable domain EAGVVQSPRYKIIEKKQPVAFWCNPISGHNTLYWYLQNLGQGPELLIRYENEEAVDDSQLPKDRFSAERLKGVDSTLKIQPAELGDSAVYLCASSLGAGAFDTQYFGPGTRLTVL.

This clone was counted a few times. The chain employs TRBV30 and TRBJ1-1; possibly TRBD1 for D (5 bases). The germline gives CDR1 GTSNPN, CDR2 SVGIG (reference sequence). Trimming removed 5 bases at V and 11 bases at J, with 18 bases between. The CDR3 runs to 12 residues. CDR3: CAWVEPRVTAFF. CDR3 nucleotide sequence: TGTGCCTGGGTCGAGCCCAGGGTGACGGCTTTCTTT.

DNA of the CDR3: TGTGCCAGCAGTGAAGCCGGGACAGAACAAGAGACCCAGTACTTC. Protein: CASSEAGTEQETQYF. The V and J genes are TRBV25-1 and TRBJ2-5; 7 positions agree with TRBD1. The germline CDR1 and CDR2 sequences are MGHDK and SYGVNS. V gave up 2 bases and J gave up 2 bases; unmatched junction bases: 5. The CDR3 runs to 15 residues.

CDR3 DNA: TGCAGCGTTGACGTCGGGAGTGGTGTAAATACGCAGTATTTT. As protein: CSVDVGSGVNTQYF. The rearrangement uses TRBV29-1 and TRBJ2-3; D is possibly TRBD2 (6 bases). The CDR3 has 14 residues. Trimming removed 3 bases at V and 7 bases at J, with 17 bases between. Germline V gene data show CDR1 as SQVTM and CDR2 as ANQGSEA.

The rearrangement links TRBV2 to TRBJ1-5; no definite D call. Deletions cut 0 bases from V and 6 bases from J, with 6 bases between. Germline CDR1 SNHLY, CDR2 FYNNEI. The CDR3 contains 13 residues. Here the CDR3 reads CASSEARVQPQHF. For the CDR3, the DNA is TGTGCCAGCAGTGAAGCGCGGGTTCAGCCCCAGCATTTT.